The entry below gives a single T cell receptor beta chain sequence along with its context. The data belong to a study of T-cell memory formation after mild COVID-19. Via MiXCR, TCRdb re-called the 5' RACE reads, giving one row per CDR3 protein. The sample records about 82,000 distinct CDR3 sequences, around 13% being singletons. This CDR3 is built from 16 residues. Trimming took off 5 bases at V and 4 bases at J, with 20 bases between the two ends. CDR1 and CDR2 from the germline V gene are MDHEN and SYDVKM. V usage is TRBV28 and J usage is TRBJ1-2; TRBD1 might be the D (5 bases). The source is a man between 18 and 29 years old who had mild COVID-19 (a few samples of this study predate the infection). Cell type and time point are not known. Source material: PBMCs or a T cell subset sorted from them (not recorded which). The CDR3 here is CASSVLLTRDAYGYTF. In DNA, the CDR3 is TGTGCCAGCAGTGTGCTCTTAACAAGGGACGCCTATGGCTACACCTTC.